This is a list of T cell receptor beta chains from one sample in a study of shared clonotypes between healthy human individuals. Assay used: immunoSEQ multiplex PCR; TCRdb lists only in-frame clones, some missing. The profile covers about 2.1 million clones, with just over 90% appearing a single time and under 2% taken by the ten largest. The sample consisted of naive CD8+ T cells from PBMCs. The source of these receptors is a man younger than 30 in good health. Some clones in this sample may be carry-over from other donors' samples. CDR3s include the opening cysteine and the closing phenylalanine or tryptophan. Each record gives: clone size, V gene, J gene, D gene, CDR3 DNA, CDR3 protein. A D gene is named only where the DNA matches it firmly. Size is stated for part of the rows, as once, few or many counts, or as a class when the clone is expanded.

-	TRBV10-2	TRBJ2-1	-	TGCGCCAGCAGTGACCGACTATCCCTTAATGAGCAGTTCTTC	CASSDRLSLNEQFF
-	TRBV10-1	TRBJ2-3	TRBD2	TGCGCCAGCAGTGATCTAGCGGGTGCTACAGATACGCAGTATTTT	CASSDLAGATDTQYF
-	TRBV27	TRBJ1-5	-	TGTGCCAGCAGTTTATCCCAGGGTATGATCCAGCCCCAGCATTTT	CASSLSQGMIQPQHF
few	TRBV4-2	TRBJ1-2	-	TGTGCCAGCAGCCAAGGGGACGGTGGCTACACCTTC	CASSQGDGGYTF
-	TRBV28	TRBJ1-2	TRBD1	TGTGCCAGCAGGGCTACGGGACAGACCTATGGCTACACCTTC	CASRATGQTYGYTF
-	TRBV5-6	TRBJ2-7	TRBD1	TGTGCCAGCAGTTCCGGGACAGGGGAAGACGAGCAGTACTTC	CASSSGTGEDEQYF
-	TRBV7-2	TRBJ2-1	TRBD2	TGTGCCAGCAGCTTAGTACTAGCGGGAGATACAATGGAGCAGTTCTTC	CASSLVLAGDTMEQFF
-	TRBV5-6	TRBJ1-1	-	TGTGCCAGCAGCTTGGGTTCCCGTGAAGCTTTCTTT	CASSLGSREAFF
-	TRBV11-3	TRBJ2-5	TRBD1	TGTGCCAGCAGCCGACGGGACAGGGACCAAGAGACCCAGTACTTC	CASSRRDRDQETQYF
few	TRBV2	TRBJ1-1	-	TGTGCCAGCGTCCGCGAGAACACTGAAGCTTTCTTT	CASVRENTEAFF
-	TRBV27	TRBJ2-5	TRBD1	TGTGCCAGCGTAGGAATGAGGGGGCGCATCGAGACCCAGTACTTC	CASVGMRGRIETQYF
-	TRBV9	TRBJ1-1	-	TGTGCCAGCGACGGAGGGAGCACTGAAGCTTTCTTT	CASDGGSTEAFF
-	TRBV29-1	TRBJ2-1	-	TGCAGCGTTGGACAGGATGAGCAGTTCTTC	CSVGQDEQFF
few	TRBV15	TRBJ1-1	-	TGTGCCACCAGCAGAAGTCAGGGCACTGAAGCTTTCTTT	CATSRSQGTEAFF
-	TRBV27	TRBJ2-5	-	TGTGCCAGCAGTTTGAAAGGGCGGTGGGAGACCCAGTACTTC	CASSLKGRWETQYF
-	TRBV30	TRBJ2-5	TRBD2	TGTGCCGTGACTAGCGGGAGGATCCAAGAGACCCAGTACTTC	CAVTSGRIQETQYF
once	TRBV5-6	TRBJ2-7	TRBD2	TGTGCCAGCAGCTTGTTTCAGGGAGGGGAGCAGTACTTC	CASSLFQGGEQYF
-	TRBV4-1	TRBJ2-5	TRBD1	TGCGCCAGCAGCCACCAGGGACAGGGGGGCCAAGATCAAGAGACCCAGTACTTC	CASSHQGQGGQDQETQYF
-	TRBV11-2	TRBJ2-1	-	TGTGCCAGCAGCTTAGGCGCCACAGTTACCTACAATGAGCAGTTCTTC	CASSLGATVTYNEQFF